This T cell receptor beta chain came from a study of OX40 agonist ivuxolimab in advanced cancers. Study-wide background: A male proportion of over 75% was recorded, with mean age around 62 years and range about 20 to 79. Prior therapy, whether anti-PD-1, anti-PD-L1 or anti-CTLA-4, was allowed, and approximately 40% had some. Study findings and constraints: Circulating CD4+ and CD8+ T cells showed clonal expansion by week 6 at 0.1 to 3.0 mg/kg.

Method: immunoSEQ multiplex PCR; TCRdb's copy keeps in-frame clones and lacks some. Of about 76,000 clones in the sample, approximately 88% were seen once. Comment on this clone: Its specificity is unknown.

The CDR3 contains 14 residues. Trimming took 4 bases from V and 3 from J; bases not matched to a gene: 7. Per the germline V gene, CDR1 is GTSNPN and CDR2 is SVGIG (reference sequence). This clonotype was sampled from an adult with an advanced solid tumor such as melanoma, head and neck, liver or kidney cancer. The chain combines TRBV30 with TRBJ2-3, with TRBD2 matching 7 bases. The source material was CD4+ or CD8+ T cells sorted from blood, sampled in a trial of the OX40 agonist ivuxolimab. CDR3 region: CAWNRLAETDTQYF. The CDR3 nucleotides are TGTGCCTGGAATAGGCTAGCGGAAACAGATACGCAGTATTTT.